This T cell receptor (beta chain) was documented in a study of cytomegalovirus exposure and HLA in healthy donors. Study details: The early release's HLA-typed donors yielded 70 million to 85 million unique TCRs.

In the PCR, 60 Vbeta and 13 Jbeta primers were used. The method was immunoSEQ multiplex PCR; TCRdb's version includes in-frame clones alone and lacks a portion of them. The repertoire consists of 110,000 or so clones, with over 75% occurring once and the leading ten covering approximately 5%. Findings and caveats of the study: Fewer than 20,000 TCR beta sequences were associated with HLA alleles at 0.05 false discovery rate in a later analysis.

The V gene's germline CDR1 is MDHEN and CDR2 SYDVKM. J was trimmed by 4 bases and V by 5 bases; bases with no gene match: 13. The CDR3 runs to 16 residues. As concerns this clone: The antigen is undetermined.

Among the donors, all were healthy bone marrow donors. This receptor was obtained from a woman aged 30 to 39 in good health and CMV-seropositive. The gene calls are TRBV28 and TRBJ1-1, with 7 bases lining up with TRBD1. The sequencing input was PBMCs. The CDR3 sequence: CASSRQRQGLSTEAFF. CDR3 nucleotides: TGTGCCAGCAGTCGCCAAAGACAGGGTCTCAGCACTGAAGCTTTCTTT.